This T cell receptor (beta chain) came from a study of cytomegalovirus exposure and HLA in healthy donors. Study context: HLA-typed donors were the source of approximately 88 million unique TCRs, which an early data release held. Caucasian-associated ancestry cluster membership applied to under 85% of about 370 genotyped donors.

General study results and limits: Sequencing depth across donors, presence/absence analyses assumed, was roughly uniform. As confirmed in vitro, three CMV-associated chains were specific for CMV antigens.

Amplification used 60 Vbeta primers and 13 Jbeta primers. Method: immunoSEQ multiplex PCR; TCRdb's copy keeps in-frame clones and lacks some. Here the sample table reports around 200,000 clones. Remarks on this clone: Its antigen is currently unknown.

The CDR3 loop spans 13 amino acids. V lost 0 bases, J lost 6 bases, and 7 bases lay in between. The germline CDR1 and CDR2 sequences are SGDLS and YYNGEE. The gene calls are TRBV9 and TRBJ2-1, with D unclear. Sequenced material: PBMCs. The origin of this receptor is a woman between 25 and 40 years old in good health and CMV-seropositive. CDR3 amino acids: CASSVGRGNEQFF. CDR3 DNA sequence: TGTGCCAGCAGCGTAGGAAGAGGCAATGAGCAGTTCTTC.